These 29 T cell receptor beta chains share one sample of origin, sequenced in a study of blood T cell repertoires in COVID-19. The assay was immunoSEQ multiplex PCR, and TCRdb's table has in-frame clones only and misses some. This table has roughly 260,000 clones, 86% appearing once. Sequenced material: peripheral blood. The receptors were gathered from a man between 40 and 49 years old who had recovered from COVID-19.

The gene calls are TRBV24-1 and TRBJ2-3; the D gene is possibly TRBD1 (6 bases). Trimming left V 3 bases short and J 4 bases short, with 10 bases between. The CDR3 covers 14 residues. CDR1 and CDR2 from the germline V gene are KGHDR and SFDVKD. CDR3 nucleotides: TGTGCCACCAGTGATACCTCAGGGGCAGATACGCAGTATTTT. It yields the protein CATSDTSGADTQYF.

V gene TRBV27 combines with J gene TRBJ1-1; 9 nucleotides agree with TRBD1. Germline V gene lookup returns CDR1 MNHEY and CDR2 SMNVEV (reference sequence). This CDR3 is built from 16 residues. The trim removed 5 bases at V and 1 base at J, leaving 8 bases unmatched. CDR3 DNA: TGTGCCAGCAGTAAATACAGGGGGCCCTCGAACACTGAAGCTTTCTTT. Translation: CASSKYRGPSNTEAFF.

The chain combines TRBV4-1 with TRBJ1-1; D uncertain. Between the trimmed V and J ends, which lost 1 base and 1 base, there was a span of 10 bases. Germline lookup yields CDR1 MGHRA and CDR2 YSYEKL. This CDR3 has 15 residues. The chain's CDR3 is CASSQVLASNTEAFF. CDR3 coding DNA: TGCGCCAGCAGCCAAGTTTTGGCTTCGAACACTGAAGCTTTCTTT.

The CDR3 protein is CASSLVLAGGTTDTQYF. CDR3 nucleotides: TGTGCCAGCAGCTTGGTACTAGCGGGAGGGACCACAGATACGCAGTATTTT. The chain links TRBV5-4 to TRBJ2-3; 13 nucleotides line up with TRBD2. V lost 0 bases to trimming and J lost 2 bases; unmatched junction nucleotides: 3. Looked up from germline, CDR1 is SGHNT and CDR2 is YYREEE (reference sequence). The CDR3 is made up of 17 amino acids.

This chain joins TRBV3-1 (or the pseudogene TRBV3-2) and TRBJ2-2, with D maybe TRBD2 (7 bases). Germline CDR1 and CDR2: LGHDT and YNNKEL (reference sequence). V was pared by 4 bases and J by 0 bases, with 18 bases between. There are 18 residues in the CDR3. The CDR3 spells CASSLGLGGASNTGELFF. The CDR3 region has the DNA TGTGCCAGCAGCCTCGGATTAGGGGGGGCGTCGAACACCGGGGAGCTGTTTTTT.

This clone appeared many times. The chain couples TRBV25-1 to TRBJ2-1, with 8 bases matching TRBD1. V lost 8 bases to trimming and J lost 0 bases; unmatched junction nucleotides: 12. Germline assignment: CDR1 MGHDK and CDR2 SYGVNS. This CDR3 has 17 residues. DNA of the CDR3: TGTGCCAGCCGGGGACAGGCGCGAGAAAGCTCCTACAATGAGCAGTTCTTC. As protein: CASRGQARESSYNEQFF.

The gene calls are TRBV5-1 and TRBJ1-1; D may be TRBD1 (5 bases). Trimming pared 0 bases from V and 8 bases from J, leaving 11 bases between. The CDR3 covers 13 residues. Germline loops: CDR1 SGHRS, CDR2 YFSETQ. The CDR3 nucleotides read TGCGCCAGCAGCTTGGTGAAAAGGGGAGAAGCTTTCTTT. It translates to CASSLVKRGEAFF.

This chain connects TRBV4-1 to TRBJ2-3; a weak D match, TRBD2 (5 bases). CDR3 size: 13 residues. V gave up 0 bases and J gave up 9 bases, with 10 bases separating them. The V gene's germline CDR1 is MGHRA and CDR2 YSYEKL. The CDR3 loop reads CASSQEAVYTQYF. The CDR3 bases are TGCGCCAGCAGCCAAGAAGCGGTGTACACGCAGTATTTT.

V gene TRBV15 combines with J gene TRBJ2-1; 12 bases are a match to TRBD2. Germline lookup yields CDR1 LNHNV and CDR2 YYDKDF (reference sequence). The CDR3 covers 15 residues. The ends lost 4 bases at V and 9 bases at J; junction bases unmatched: 7. The CDR3: CATSTVGLAGSEQFF. The CDR3 nucleotides are TGTGCCACCAGCACCGTAGGACTAGCGGGATCTGAGCAGTTCTTC.

The chain employs TRBV7-2 and TRBJ2-7; unclear D gene. Trimming pared 3 bases from V and 3 bases from J, leaving 9 bases between. The CDR3 is 13 residues long. In germline, CDR1 is SGHTA, CDR2 FQGNSA. The CDR3 spells CASSFGANYEQYF. In nucleotides, the CDR3 is TGTGCCAGCAGCTTCGGAGCGAACTACGAGCAGTACTTC.

This rearrangement joins TRBV7-8 to TRBJ2-7, with 9 nucleotides matching TRBD1. Germline lookup yields CDR1 SGHVS and CDR2 FQNEAQ. The CDR3 runs to 15 residues. V shed 7 bases and J 6 bases; nucleotides not matched to a gene: 13. The CDR3 region has the DNA TGTGCCAGCACCCTTAGTCGGGGACAGGGTGCCGAGCAGTACTTC. This gives the protein CASTLSRGQGAEQYF. Complete variable domain (other parts from reference TRBV7-8 and TRBJ2-7): GAGVSQSPRYKVAKRGQDVALRCDPISGHVSLFWYQQALGQGPEFLTYFQNEAQLDKSGLPSDRFFAERPEGSVSTLKIQRTQQEDSAVYLCASTLSRGQGAEQYFGPGTRLTVT.

The rearrangement links TRBV21-1 to TRBJ2-1; TRBD1 is the table's D call, not checked against the DNA. TRBV21-1 is a pseudogene locus. The CDR3 runs to 17 residues. CDR3 coding DNA: TGTGCCAGCAGCAAAGCCAAGGCAGGGATGGCTGACGATGAGCAGTTCTTC. It translates to CASSKAKAGMADDEQFF.

The chain recombines TRBV5-1 with TRBJ1-3, with TRBD1 matching over 9 bases. The CDR3 is 16 amino acids. Germline V lookup: CDR1 SGHRS, CDR2 YFSETQ. The trim removed 3 bases at V and 4 bases at J, leaving 8 bases unmatched. The CDR3 sequence is CASSSEGQGIGNTIYF. The CDR3 DNA reads as TGCGCCAGCAGCTCTGAGGGACAGGGTATCGGAAACACCATATATTTT.

The chain joins TRBV19 to TRBJ1-2, with TRBD1 identical over 8 bases. Trimming at V came to 7 bases and at J to 6 bases, leaving 16 bases not matched to a gene. The CDR3 length is 16 residues. The germline V gene encodes CDR1 LNHDA and CDR2 SQIVND (reference sequence). CDR3 bases: TGTGCCAGTAAAAAGGGCAGGGGGCGTCGAGGGAATGGCTACACCTTC. As protein: CASKKGRGRRGNGYTF.

The chain combines TRBV5-6 with TRBJ1-3; 9 bases fit TRBD1. The CDR3 is 15 residues long. Germline V gene sequence: CDR1 SGHDT, CDR2 YYEEEE. The trim removed 5 bases at V and 0 bases at J, leaving 3 bases unmatched. CDR3 loop: CASRDRGLSGNTIYF. The DNA for the CDR3 is TGTGCCAGCAGGGACAGGGGACTCTCTGGAAACACCATATATTTT.

CDR3 coding DNA: TGTGCCAGCTCAACAGACAGGAACACTGAAGCTTTCTTT. The encoded protein is CASSTDRNTEAFF. V and J are TRBV18 and TRBJ1-1; TRBD1 might be the D (5 bases). This CDR3 is built from 13 residues. Germline V gives CDR1 KGHSH, CDR2 LQKENI. Trimming left V 5 bases short and J 1 base short, with 8 bases between.

The J gene is TRBJ2-2, the V gene TRBV7-9, with TRBD1 identical over 7 bases. Germline V CDR1 and CDR2: SEHNR, FQNEAQ (reference sequence). The V gene end was trimmed by 7 bases and the J gene end by 4 bases; junction bases not matched to a gene: 6. The length of the CDR3 is 14 residues. The CDR3 DNA is TGTGCCAGCACCTCCGACAGGGCCACCGGGGAGCTGTTTTTT. This sequence encodes CASTSDRATGELFF.

The rearrangement links TRBV5-5 to TRBJ1-6, with TRBD1 matching 7 bases. Trimming took 4 bases from V and 10 from J; bases not matched to a gene: 11. The CDR3 extends over 15 amino acids. Germline V gene data show CDR1 as SGHKS and CDR2 as YYEKEE (reference sequence). The CDR3 sequence is CASSPSGGRVSPLHF. In nucleotides, the CDR3 is TGTGCCAGCAGCCCCTCAGGGGGGAGAGTGTCACCCCTCCACTTT.

The chain is built from TRBV7-9 and TRBJ1-2; D possibly corresponds to TRBD1 (5 bases). The CDR3 runs to 14 residues. The germline V gene encodes CDR1 SEHNR and CDR2 FQNEAQ (reference sequence). V shed 5 bases and J shed 6 bases, with 16 bases lying between them. Here the CDR3 reads CASSPMFDRDGYTF. The CDR3 coding sequence is TGTGCCAGCAGCCCAATGTTTGACAGAGATGGCTACACCTTC.

This clone appeared a few times. The chain links TRBV14 to TRBJ2-7, with a possible D match to TRBD1 (6 bases). The CDR3 is 14 residues long. Germline CDR1 reads SGHDN; CDR2 reads FVKESK. Trimming pared 5 bases from V and 2 bases from J, leaving 13 bases between. CDR3 protein: CASSKGHLTYEQYF. The CDR3, as DNA: TGTGCCAGCAGCAAGGGACACCTAACCTACGAGCAGTACTTC.

For the CDR3, the DNA is TGCGCCAGCAGGGAACAGTCTAGCACAGATACGCAGTATTTT. This sequence encodes CASREQSSTDTQYF. This chain connects TRBV5-1 to TRBJ2-3, with D unclear. This CDR3 has 14 residues. The germline V gene encodes CDR1 SGHRS and CDR2 YFSETQ. V gave up 5 bases and J gave up 0 bases, with 10 bases separating them.

The V call is TRBV19, the J call TRBJ2-5, with 8 nucleotides matching TRBD1. This CDR3 is built from 19 residues. Germline V gene sequence: CDR1 LNHDA, CDR2 SQIVND (reference sequence). After removal of 5 bases from V and 1 base from J, the junction contained 18 bases not matched to a gene. CDR3 amino acids: CASSLTGTGVGGLQETQYF. DNA of the CDR3: TGTGCCAGTAGTTTGACCGGGACAGGCGTGGGTGGGCTCCAAGAGACCCAGTACTTC.

The chain carries TRBV9 and TRBJ1-1; perhaps TRBD1 as D (6 bases). CDR3 length equals 12 residues. In germline, CDR1 is SGDLS, CDR2 YYNGEE. V shed 9 bases and J shed 7 bases, with 16 bases lying between them. The CDR3 protein is CATMKATGEAFF. CDR3 in DNA: TGTGCCACCATGAAAGCGACAGGTGAAGCTTTCTTT.

The chain carries TRBV7-3 and TRBJ2-3; D unresolved. V was shortened by 5 bases and J by 4 bases, with 25 bases between the two germline ends. Germline CDR1 reads SGHTA; CDR2 reads FQGTGA. CDR3 length: 18 residues. The CDR3 nucleotides read TGTGCCAGCAGCCTTACCTTAGTGTCTGGTAGCAATCCAGATACGCAGTATTTT. Protein: CASSLTLVSGSNPDTQYF.

The rearrangement links TRBV27 to TRBJ2-3; 8 nucleotides match TRBD2. The V gene end was trimmed by 3 bases and the J gene end by 8 bases; junction bases not matched to a gene: 7. CDR3 length: 14 amino acids. Germline CDR1 and CDR2: MNHEY and SMNVEV (reference sequence). In DNA form, the CDR3 reads TGTGCCAGCAGTTTGGTACGGGGGGGAGTTACGCAGTATTTT. This sequence encodes CASSLVRGGVTQYF.

The chain is built from TRBV27 and TRBJ2-7; 7 nucleotides match TRBD1. Germline V gives CDR1 MNHEY, CDR2 SMNVEV (reference sequence). This CDR3 contains 13 residues. With 7 bases clipped from V and 6 bases from J, the junction kept 9 bases outside the gene matches. CDR3 sequence reads: CASKSQGQSEQYF. Here the CDR3 DNA reads TGTGCCAGCAAAAGCCAGGGACAGTCCGAGCAGTACTTC.

This chain links TRBV24-1 with TRBJ1-2; D might be TRBD1 (5 bases). CDR1 KGHDR and CDR2 SFDVKD come from the germline V gene. The V and J ends lost 6 bases and 5 bases respectively, with 12 bases between them. The CDR3 spans 13 residues. Written as DNA, the CDR3 is TGTGCCACCAGTAAAGGGCAGGGATATGGCTACACCTTC. As protein: CATSKGQGYGYTF.

CDR3 bases: TGTGCCAGCAGCACGGATAACAGGGGGCTCGAGCAGTACTTC. Encoded protein: CASSTDNRGLEQYF. The chain carries TRBV7-2 and TRBJ2-7, with 9 bases fitting TRBD1. This CDR3 has 14 amino acids. Germline V gene lookup returns CDR1 SGHTA and CDR2 FQGNSA. Trimming cost V 5 bases and J 6 bases; bases outside gene matches: 8. Full variable domain (outside the CDR3, taken from reference TRBV7-2 and TRBJ2-7): GAGVSQSPSNKVTEKGKDVELRCDPISGHTALYWYRQSLGQGLEFLIYFQGNSAPDKSGLPSDRFSAERTGGSVSTLTIQRTQQEDSAVYLCASSTDNRGLEQYFGPGTRLTVT.

V gene TRBV18 combines with J gene TRBJ1-4; D unresolved. The V and J ends lost 4 bases and 8 bases respectively, with 11 bases between them. The CDR3 runs to 13 residues. Germline-derived CDR1 and CDR2 are KGHSH and LQKENI. The chain's CDR3 is CASSLGSQEKLFF. The CDR3 nucleotides are TGTGCCAGCTCACTGGGGAGCCAGGAAAAACTGTTTTTT.